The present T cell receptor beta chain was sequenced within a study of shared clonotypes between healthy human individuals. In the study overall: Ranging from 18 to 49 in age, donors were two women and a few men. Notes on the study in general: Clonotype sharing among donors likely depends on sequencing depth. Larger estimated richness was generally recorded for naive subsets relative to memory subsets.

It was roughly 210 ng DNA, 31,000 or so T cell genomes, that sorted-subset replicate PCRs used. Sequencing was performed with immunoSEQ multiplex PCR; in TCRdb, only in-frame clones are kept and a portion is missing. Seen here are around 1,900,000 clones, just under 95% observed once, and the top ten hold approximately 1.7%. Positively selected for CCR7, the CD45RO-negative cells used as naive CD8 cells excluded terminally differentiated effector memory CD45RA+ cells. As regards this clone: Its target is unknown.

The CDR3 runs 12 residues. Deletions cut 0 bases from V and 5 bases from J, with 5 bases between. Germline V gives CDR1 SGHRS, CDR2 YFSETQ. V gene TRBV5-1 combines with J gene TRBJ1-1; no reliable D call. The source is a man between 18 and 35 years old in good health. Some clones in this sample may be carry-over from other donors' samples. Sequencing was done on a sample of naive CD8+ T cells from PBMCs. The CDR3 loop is CASSLEETEAFF. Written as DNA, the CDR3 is TGCGCCAGCAGCTTGGAGGAAACTGAAGCTTTCTTT.